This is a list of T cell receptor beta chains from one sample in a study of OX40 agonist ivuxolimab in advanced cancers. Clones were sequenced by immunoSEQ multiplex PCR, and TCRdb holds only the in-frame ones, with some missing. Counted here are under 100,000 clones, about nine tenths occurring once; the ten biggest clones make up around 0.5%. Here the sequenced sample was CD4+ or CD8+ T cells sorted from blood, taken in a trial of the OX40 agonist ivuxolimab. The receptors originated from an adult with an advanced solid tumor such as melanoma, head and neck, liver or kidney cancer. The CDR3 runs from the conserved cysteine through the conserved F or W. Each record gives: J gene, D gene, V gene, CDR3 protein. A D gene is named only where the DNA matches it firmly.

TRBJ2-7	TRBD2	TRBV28	CASSFFLAGSLAYEQYF
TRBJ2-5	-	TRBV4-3	CASSQKAAETQYF
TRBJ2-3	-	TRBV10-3	CAISPRNTDTQYF
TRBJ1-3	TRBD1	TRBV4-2	CASSQVGAGGYSGNTIYF
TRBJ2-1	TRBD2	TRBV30	CAWTASGPYNEQFF
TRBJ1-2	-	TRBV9	CASRTGGDHYGYTF
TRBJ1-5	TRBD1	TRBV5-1	CASSRTGDQPQHF
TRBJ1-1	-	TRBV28	CASRISTEAFF
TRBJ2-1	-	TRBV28	CASRGSVEQFF
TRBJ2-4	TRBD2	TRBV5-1	CAGSPIQREGSLAKNIQYF
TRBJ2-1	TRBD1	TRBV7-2	CASSSRTGGESEQFF
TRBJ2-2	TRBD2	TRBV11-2	CASSPSGRDTGELFF
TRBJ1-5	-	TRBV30	CAWSVPSGSNQPQHF
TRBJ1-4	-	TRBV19	CASRSGGGSEKLFF
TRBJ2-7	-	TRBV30	CAWSDAGQRPRNF
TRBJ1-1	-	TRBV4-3	CASSQERGGWSGGAFF
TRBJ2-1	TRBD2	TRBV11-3	CASSPTPSGRGNNEQFF
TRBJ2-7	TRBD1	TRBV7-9	CASSTDRGAGGQYF
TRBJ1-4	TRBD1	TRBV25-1	CASSELQGVGEKLFF
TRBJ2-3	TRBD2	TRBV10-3	CAIRGTPGLAGEADTQYF
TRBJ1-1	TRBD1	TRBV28	CASSRRQGGNTEAFF
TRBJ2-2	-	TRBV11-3	CASSLAQTWNTGELFF
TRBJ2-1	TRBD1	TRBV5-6	CASSFGTGAKYNEQFF
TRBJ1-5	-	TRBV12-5	CASGLYREQPQHF
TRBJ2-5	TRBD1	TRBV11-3	CASSLQGVSLETQYF
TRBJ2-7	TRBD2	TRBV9	CASSVSPSGSYEQYF
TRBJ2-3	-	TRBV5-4	CASSLSLDTQYF
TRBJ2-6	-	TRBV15	CATSPTARDFRSGANVLTF
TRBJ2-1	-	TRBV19	CASSMAGSYNEQFF
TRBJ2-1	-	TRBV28	CASRGTVYNEQFF
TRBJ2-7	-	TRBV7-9	CASSLRTGREQYF
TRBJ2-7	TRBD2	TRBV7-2	CASSRRGAGGEQYF
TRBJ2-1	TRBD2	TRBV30	CAWREGLAGVRSYNEQFF
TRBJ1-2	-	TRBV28	CASSSPIAEGKGYTF
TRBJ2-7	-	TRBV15	CATSSPRTMGEQYF
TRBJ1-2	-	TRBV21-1	CASRPTGAGTNPKLLQAFQYGYTF
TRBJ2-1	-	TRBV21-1	CASSKYRVAYNEQFF
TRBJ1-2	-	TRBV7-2	CASSLTGRLGYTF
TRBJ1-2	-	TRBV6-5	CASSRASGSLYGYTF
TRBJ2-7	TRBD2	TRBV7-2	CASSLYVAGGLYEQYF
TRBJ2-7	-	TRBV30	CAWSAGGGEQYF
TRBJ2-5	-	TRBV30	CAWSVFWSTLRVERKETQYF
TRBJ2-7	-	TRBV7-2	CASSEEAAGSSYEQYF
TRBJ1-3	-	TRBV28	CASSLGLKTDPSSGNTIYF
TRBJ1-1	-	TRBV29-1	CSVEEAAGVGEAFF
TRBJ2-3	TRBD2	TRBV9	CASRPAGSGSADTQYF
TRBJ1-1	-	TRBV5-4	CASSLAPPGSTMNTEAFF
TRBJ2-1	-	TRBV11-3	CASSKSLASYNEQFF
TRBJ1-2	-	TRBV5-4	CASSLQAYGYTF
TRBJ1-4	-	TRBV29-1	CSVMDRNEKLFF
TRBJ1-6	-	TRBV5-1	CASSLDPNNSPLHF